Shown below are 17 T cell receptor beta chains from a single sample sequenced in a study of shared clonotypes between healthy human individuals. The repertoire was sequenced with immunoSEQ multiplex PCR; TCRdb's copy has only in-frame clones and lacks some. This table holds over 800,000 clones, 92% found once. Naive CD8 cells, CD45RO-negative and positively selected for CCR7, excluded terminally differentiated effector memory CD45RA+ cells. The sequencing sample was made of naive CD8+ T cells sorted from blood. Receptor source: a man aged 25 to 40 in good health.

The chain uses TRBV15 and TRBJ1-2; D not certain. V was pared by 4 bases and J by 2 bases, with 14 bases between. This CDR3 region has 15 residues. Germline V gene lookup returns CDR1 LNHNV and CDR2 YYDKDF (reference sequence). CDR3: CATSKPSEANYGYTF. In DNA form, the CDR3 reads TGTGCCACCAGCAAACCAAGCGAGGCGAACTATGGCTACACCTTC.

The chain carries TRBV6-1 and TRBJ2-1; D might be TRBD1 (5 bases). The V gene's germline CDR1 is MNHNS and CDR2 SASEGT. This CDR3 spans 13 amino acids. Trimming took 3 bases from V and 4 from J, leaving 7 bases between them. CDR3 sequence reads: CASSEDTYNEQFF. CDR3 bases: TGTGCCAGCAGTGAGGACACGTACAATGAGCAGTTCTTC.

The chain joins TRBV28 to TRBJ1-5; possible D gene TRBD1, 6 bases. V was shortened by 4 bases and J by 6 bases, with 13 bases between the two germline ends. Germline lookup yields CDR1 MDHEN and CDR2 SYDVKM. This CDR3 is built from 14 residues. The CDR3 coding sequence is TGTGCCAGCAGTTATGGGGGGGGCGGTCAGCCCCAGCATTTT. It translates to CASSYGGGGQPQHF.

In DNA, the CDR3 is TGTGCCAGCAGTTACGAGGGAAGCACTGAAGCTTTCTTT. Encoded protein: CASSYEGSTEAFF. The chain recombines TRBV6-5 with TRBJ1-1; no clear D. V lost 2 bases to trimming and J lost 4 bases, with 8 bases between them. From germline, CDR1 is MNHEY and CDR2 SVGAGI. The CDR3 runs to 13 residues.

V is TRBV6-5 and J is TRBJ2-3, with D unclear. V gave up 4 bases and J gave up 2 bases, with 10 bases separating them. Germline V gene data show CDR1 as MNHEY and CDR2 as SVGAGI. CDR3 size: 14 residues. For the CDR3, the DNA is TGTGCCAGCAGTTTTGGGTCGCCCACAGATACGCAGTATTTT. Translating gives CASSFGSPTDTQYF.

V usage is TRBV4-1 and J usage is TRBJ2-7; D not certain. The V gene lost 4 bases and the J gene lost 3 bases, with 10 bases spanning the gap. The CDR3 is 13 amino acids. The germline V gene has CDR1 MGHRA and CDR2 YSYEKL. CDR3 nucleotides: TGCGCCAGCAGCCTAGACATCTACTACGAGCAGTACTTC. This translates into CASSLDIYYEQYF.

This chain uses TRBV7-2 with TRBJ2-5; TRBD1 matches 9 bases. The J call may be wrong; the DNA end is better matched by TRBJ2-7. The CDR3 is 14 amino acids. CDR1 and CDR2 from the germline V gene are SGHTA and FQGNSA. CDR3 protein: CASSLWTGDYEQYF. Here the CDR3 DNA reads TGTGCCAGCAGCTTATGGACAGGGGACTACGAGCAGTACTTC.

The V gene is TRBV6-6, the J gene TRBJ2-1; 11 bases agree with TRBD1. There are 16 residues in the CDR3. V gave up 3 bases and J gave up 5 bases; unmatched junction bases: 6. Per the germline V gene, CDR1 is MNHNY and CDR2 is SVGAGI (reference sequence). The CDR3: CASSYSRGQGDNEQFF. In DNA, the CDR3 is TGTGCCAGCAGTTATTCCAGGGGACAGGGGGACAATGAGCAGTTCTTC.

The gene calls are TRBV6-6 and TRBJ2-3, with D perhaps TRBD2 (5 bases). With 5 bases removed from V and 15 bases from J, the gap between germline ends came to 18 bases. This CDR3 has 12 residues. Germline V gives CDR1 MNHNY, CDR2 SVGAGI (reference sequence). Here the CDR3 DNA reads TGTGCCAGCAGTCCATCCCCCGCGGAGGAATATTTT. This sequence encodes CASSPSPAEEYF.

Worth noting for this clone: Other nucleotide sequences from this sample produce the same CDR3. The DNA for the CDR3 is TGTGCCAGCAGCTTAGAACTAGCGGGAGGTTCCAATGAGCAGTTCTTC. This encodes CASSLELAGGSNEQFF. V gene TRBV11-2 combines with J gene TRBJ2-1; the match to TRBD2 covers 12 bases. Germline-derived CDR1 and CDR2 are SGHAT and FQNNGV. There are 16 residues in the CDR3. After removal of 0 bases from V and 6 bases from J, the junction contained 3 bases not matched to a gene.

Details on this clone: Other nucleotide sequences in the sample specify the same CDR3. This CDR3 is CASSPGTYEQYF. CDR3 in DNA: TGTGCCAGCAGCCCCGGGACCTACGAGCAGTACTTC. V is TRBV28 and J is TRBJ2-7, with D tentatively TRBD2 (5 bases). Trimming stripped 6 bases from V and 2 bases from J, with 8 bases between. The CDR3 spans 12 residues. Germline lookup yields CDR1 MDHEN and CDR2 SYDVKM. Based on the CDR3 plus reference TRBV28 and TRBJ2-7, the full variable domain is DVKVTQSSRYLVKRTGEKVFLECVQDMDHENMFWYRQDPGLGLRLIYFSYDVKMKEKGDIPEGYSVSREKKERFSLILESASTNQTSMYLCASSPGTYEQYFGPGTRLTVT.

The rearrangement uses TRBV7-9 and TRBJ1-2; the match to TRBD1 covers 10 bases. The CDR3 sequence is 14 residues long. V shed 4 bases and J 6 bases; nucleotides not matched to a gene: 5. Germline V gene sequence: CDR1 SEHNR, CDR2 FQNEAQ (reference sequence). The CDR3 is CASSSPGQGNGYTF. In DNA, the CDR3 is TGTGCCAGCAGCTCGCCGGGACAGGGGAATGGCTACACCTTC.

As regards this clone: This same CDR3 is encoded by further DNA sequences in the sample. V and J are TRBV9 and TRBJ2-1, with D perhaps matching TRBD1 or TRBD2 (5 bases each). The V end lost 0 bases, the J end lost 9 bases, and 10 bases lay between the germline ends. This CDR3 has 13 residues. Germline CDR1 SGDLS, CDR2 YYNGEE. This chain's CDR3 is CASSVGGTGEQFF. For the CDR3, the DNA is TGTGCCAGCAGCGTAGGTGGGACGGGTGAGCAGTTCTTC.

CDR3 nucleotides: TGCGCCAGCAGCTTGTTACCGGGACAGGAGAACACTGAAGCTTTCTTT. Encoded protein: CASSLLPGQENTEAFF. The chain carries TRBV5-1 and TRBJ1-1, with TRBD1 identical over 8 bases. The CDR3 totals 16 residues. Germline CDR1 is SGHRS and CDR2 is YFSETQ. Trimming cost V 1 base and J 1 base; bases outside gene matches: 6.

To note about this clone: The same CDR3 arises from other DNA sequences in this sample as well. The chain combines TRBV7-9 with TRBJ2-7; D perhaps matches TRBD2 (6 bases). The V gene lost 2 bases and the J gene lost 3 bases, with 8 bases spanning the gap. There are 13 residues in the CDR3. The germline V gene has CDR1 SEHNR and CDR2 FQNEAQ (reference sequence). The DNA for the CDR3 is TGTGCCAGCAGCTTATTGCGGGACTACGAGCAGTACTTC. The encoded protein is CASSLLRDYEQYF.

This clone appeared a single time. The chain links TRBV4-3 to TRBJ1-4, with D maybe TRBD1 (5 bases). Germline V gene lookup returns CDR1 LGHNA and CDR2 YSLEER. The CDR3 spans 17 residues. Trimming left V 2 bases short and J 4 bases short, with 17 bases between. The CDR3, as DNA: TGCGCCAGCAGCCAACGGAACGCGGGACGGATTAATGAAAAACTGTTTTTT. Amino acids: CASSQRNAGRINEKLFF.

This rearrangement joins TRBV7-2 to TRBJ2-1; D is unresolved. Germline assignment: CDR1 SGHTA and CDR2 FQGNSA. V shed 3 bases and J shed 5 bases, with 11 bases lying between them. This CDR3 contains 14 residues. For the CDR3, the DNA is TGTGCCAGCAGCTTGGGCCCTGAGAACAATGAGCAGTTCTTC. As protein: CASSLGPENNEQFF.